This T cell receptor beta chain was observed in a study of blood T cell repertoires in COVID-19. Background on the study: Sites across the United States, Italy and Spain contributed samples from acute and convalescent COVID-19.

Original analysis: The assay estimated nucleated cells by amplifying reference gene primers. Libraries were prepared by immunoSEQ multiplex PCR; TCRdb keeps only in-frame clonotypes and omits some of them. Clone size and V and J calls were adopted from that table, with D and trimming inferred from the DNA. This sample carries roughly 100,000 clones, approximately 80% of them seen once, and the ten largest clones take less than 45%. Germline CDR1 reads MGHRA; CDR2 reads YSYEKL. Trimming cost V 1 base and J 14 bases, with 18 bases left between them. CDR3 length equals 15 residues. This chain joins TRBV4-1 and TRBJ1-6; D gene unclear. The sequencing sample was made of peripheral blood. The clonotype comes from an elderly man with acute or convalescent COVID-19. The CDR3 nucleotides read TGCGCCAGCAGCCAAGGTACCCAACCTACGGTGGCCCTCCACTTT. Protein product: CASSQGTQPTVALHF.